These 28 T cell receptor beta chains share one sample of origin, sequenced in a study of cytomegalovirus exposure and HLA in healthy donors. The PCR made use of 60 Vbeta and 13 Jbeta primers. TCRdb's table, derived via immunoSEQ multiplex PCR, lists solely in-frame clones and lacks some. The sample lists about 190,000 clones, over 70% occurring once. The specimen sequenced was PBMCs. These receptors were obtained from a woman under 30 in good health and CMV-seronegative.

This chain uses TRBV4-1 with TRBJ2-3, with TRBD2 as a possible D gene (6 bases). The CDR3 length is 17 residues. Germline V CDR1 and CDR2: MGHRA, YSYEKL. V lost 3 bases to trimming and J lost 4 bases, with 20 bases between them. The CDR3 sequence is CASSHRDSAVVADTQYF. CDR3 nucleotides: TGCGCCAGCAGCCACCGGGACTCCGCGGTAGTCGCAGATACGCAGTATTTT.

The V and J genes are TRBV5-1 and TRBJ1-1; tentative D call: TRBD1 (5 bases). The CDR3 runs 14 residues. V dropped 2 bases and J dropped 0 bases, with 8 bases sitting between them. Germline assignment: CDR1 SGHRS and CDR2 YFSETQ. The DNA for the CDR3 is TGCGCCAGCAGCTTAACAGGAATGAACACTGAAGCTTTCTTT. Translation: CASSLTGMNTEAFF.

The gene calls are TRBV4-1 and TRBJ2-6; 10 bases align to TRBD1. This CDR3 contains 17 residues. Germline V gene data show CDR1 as MGHRA and CDR2 as YSYEKL. J gave up 2 bases and V 6 bases, and 7 bases lay outside the gene matches. This chain's CDR3 is CASRDDRGLAGANVLTF. CDR3 sequence (DNA): TGCGCCAGCAGGGACGACAGGGGGCTCGCTGGGGCCAACGTCCTGACTTTC.

The chain is built from TRBV5-1 and TRBJ2-7; 8 bases are shared with TRBD1. Per the germline V gene, CDR1 is SGHRS and CDR2 is YFSETQ. The CDR3 length is 16 residues. V lost 0 bases and J lost 3; bases outside the gene matches: 8. The CDR3 loop reads CASSLGPGGVIYEQYF. The CDR3 nucleotides read TGCGCCAGCAGCTTGGGTCCAGGGGGCGTAATCTACGAGCAGTACTTC.

This clone was found once. The chain has TRBV7-9 and TRBJ2-3, with TRBD2 matching over 9 bases. J gave up 2 bases and V 6 bases, and 9 bases lay outside the gene matches. The V gene's germline CDR1 is SEHNR and CDR2 FQNEAQ (reference sequence). The CDR3 length is 16 residues. The DNA for the CDR3 is TGTGCCAGCAGTATTAGCGGGGGAGGGTTCACAGATACGCAGTATTTT. Protein: CASSISGGGFTDTQYF.

This clone was seen just once. The chain combines TRBV19 with TRBJ1-1; no clear D. This CDR3 has 14 amino acids. Germline V gene data show CDR1 as LNHDA and CDR2 as SQIVND (reference sequence). Trimming took 6 bases from V and 2 from J, leaving 13 bases between them. CDR3 coding DNA: TGTGCCAGTAGCTACGGTCAATCTAACACTGAAGCTTTCTTT. Its translation: CASSYGQSNTEAFF.

The CDR3: CASSSLAASTDTQYF. As DNA, the CDR3 is TGTGCCAGCAGCTCTCTAGCGGCTAGCACAGATACGCAGTATTTT. V and J are TRBV5-6 and TRBJ2-3; 7 bases are shared with TRBD2. V lost 3 bases to trimming and J lost 0 bases; unmatched junction nucleotides: 4. The CDR3 has 15 amino acids. Germline V lookup: CDR1 SGHDT, CDR2 YYEEEE.

This chain links TRBV4-3 with TRBJ1-1, with 10 bases matching TRBD1. This CDR3 comprises 13 residues. Losses at the gene ends were 3 bases for V and 9 bases for J; bases not matched to a gene: 4. Germline CDR1 reads LGHNA; CDR2 reads YSLEER. The CDR3 DNA follows: TGCGCCAGCAGCCAGGGACAGGGGTCGAAAGCTTTCTTT. Residues: CASSQGQGSKAFF.

The CDR3 DNA reads as TGTGCCAGCTCACCAAGGTTCGGGGAAAGCAATCAGCCCCAGCATTTT. Translating gives CASSPRFGESNQPQHF. The chain uses TRBV18 and TRBJ1-5; D gene ambiguous. Germline V gene lookup returns CDR1 KGHSH and CDR2 LQKENI. V was clipped by 2 bases and J by 1 base, with 12 bases between them. This CDR3 is built from 16 residues. Using reference TRBV18 and TRBJ1-5 for the parts outside the CDR3, the full variable domain is NAGVMQNPRHLVRRRGQEARLRCSPMKGHSHVYWYRQLPEEGLKFMVYLQKENIIDESGMPKERFSAEFPKEGPSILRIQQVVRGDSAAYFCASSPRFGESNQPQHFGDGTRLSIL.

The chain uses TRBV4-2 and TRBJ2-7; D perhaps matches TRBD2 (7 bases). Trimming took 0 bases from V and 2 from J, leaving 14 bases between them. This CDR3 region has 16 residues. Germline V gives CDR1 LGHNA, CDR2 YNFKEQ. CDR3 amino acids: CASSQEPGGHTYEQYF. DNA for the CDR3: TGTGCCAGCAGCCAAGAGCCGGGGGGCCATACCTACGAGCAGTACTTC.

This clone was counted only a few times. The chain employs TRBV25-1 and TRBJ2-2; maybe TRBD2 (7 bases). The germline V gene has CDR1 MGHDK and CDR2 SYGVNS. This CDR3 spans 15 amino acids. V lost 4 bases, J lost 7 bases, and 16 bases lay in between. The CDR3 DNA sequence: TGTGCCAGCAGTGTCGGGGGGCGCTTGAGCGGGGAGCTGTTTTTT. This sequence encodes CASSVGGRLSGELFF.

The rearrangement uses TRBV13 and TRBJ2-2, with D maybe TRBD1 (6 bases). Germline-derived CDR1 and CDR2 are PRHDT and FYEKMQ (reference sequence). CDR3 size: 16 residues. V shed 5 bases and J shed 6 bases, with 19 bases lying between them. The CDR3 region has the DNA TGTGCCAGCAGCCACGGGGACAACACCATTCCCGGGGAGCTGTTTTTT. It is translated as CASSHGDNTIPGELFF.

CDR3 bases: TGTGCCAGTAGTATTGGGCCCGGGACACCCTCTGGAAACACCATATATTTT. It is translated as CASSIGPGTPSGNTIYF. The chain combines TRBV19 with TRBJ1-3; a weak D match, TRBD1 (6 bases). The CDR3 spans 17 residues. CDR1 is LNHDA and CDR2 is SQIVND in the germline V gene (reference sequence). Trimming stripped 3 bases from V and 0 bases from J, with 15 bases between.

V gene TRBV5-4 combines with J gene TRBJ1-6; 10 bases are a match to TRBD1. The V gene's germline CDR1 is SGHNT and CDR2 YYREEE (reference sequence). Trimming at V came to 4 bases and at J to 7 bases, leaving 5 bases not matched to a gene. The CDR3 is made up of 15 amino acids. The CDR3 spells CASSPRTGGNSPLHF. In DNA, the CDR3 is TGTGCCAGCAGCCCCCGGACAGGGGGAAATTCACCCCTCCACTTT. Full variable domain (remainder filled in from reference TRBV5-4 and TRBJ1-6): ETGVTQSPTHLIKTRGQQVTLRCSSQSGHNTVSWYQQALGQGPQFIFQYYREEENGRGNFPPRFSGLQFPNYSSELNVNALELDDSALYLCASSPRTGGNSPLHFGNGTRLTVT.

The chain carries TRBV28 and TRBJ2-5; 7 nucleotides agree with TRBD1. Germline lookup yields CDR1 MDHEN and CDR2 SYDVKM. The CDR3 length is 14 residues. V lost 2 bases and J lost 4; bases outside the gene matches: 4. The chain's CDR3 is CASSLPRDRETQYF. In DNA, the CDR3 is TGTGCCAGCAGTTTACCCAGGGACAGAGAGACCCAGTACTTC.

This chain links TRBV6-5 with TRBJ1-1; TRBD1 might be the D (6 bases). V lost 5 bases and J 0 bases, leaving 13 bases between the germline ends. CDR3 size: 15 residues. Per the germline V gene, CDR1 is MNHEY and CDR2 is SVGAGI. The chain's CDR3 is CASSRTVNMNTEAFF. The CDR3 nucleotides read TGTGCCAGCAGTAGGACAGTTAATATGAACACTGAAGCTTTCTTT.

This clone was seen just once. The rearrangement uses TRBV4-1 and TRBJ2-2; TRBD2 agrees at 11 bases. V trimming: 5 bases; J trimming: 1 base; junction bases outside the gene matches: 6. This CDR3 spans 17 amino acids. Germline V CDR1 and CDR2: MGHRA, YSYEKL. The CDR3: CASSFSGGVVNTGELFF. CDR3 DNA: TGCGCCAGCAGCTTTAGCGGGGGGGTCGTGAACACCGGGGAGCTGTTTTTT.

The chain employs TRBV11-2 and TRBJ2-1; TRBD2 agrees at 8 bases. V dropped 1 base and J dropped 0; count of bases not matched to a gene: 8. In germline, CDR1 is SGHAT, CDR2 FQNNGV. The CDR3 has 18 amino acids. The CDR3 DNA reads TGTGCCAGCAGCTTAGTCGGCGGGGGGCTGAGCTCCTACAATGAGCAGTTCTTC. It translates to CASSLVGGGLSSYNEQFF.

This chain links TRBV28 with TRBJ2-5; D call uncertain. Trimming removed 8 bases from V and 6 bases from J, with 7 bases in between. The germline V gene has CDR1 MDHEN and CDR2 SYDVKM. The CDR3 extends over 10 amino acids. The CDR3 bases are TGTGCCAGCCCTTTCCAGACCCAGTACTTC. Translated, it gives CASPFQTQYF.

The chain has TRBV7-9 and TRBJ2-7; possibly TRBD1 for D (5 bases). Germline values: CDR1 SEHNR, CDR2 FQNEAQ (reference sequence). CDR3 length equals 13 residues. V was pared by 7 bases and J by 1 base, with 11 bases between. CDR3: CASTLGQSYEQYF. The CDR3 bases are TGTGCCAGCACCCTGGGGCAGTCCTACGAGCAGTACTTC.

The CDR3 nucleotides read TGTGCCTCCAGGGGGACAGCTGAGGAGACCCAGTACTTC. Its translation: CASRGTAEETQYF. This chain uses TRBV10-3 with TRBJ2-5; 7 nucleotides match TRBD1. Germline loops: CDR1 ENHRY, CDR2 SYGVKD. The CDR3 contains 13 residues. With V trimmed by 11 bases and J by 5 bases, 11 bases remained unmatched.

The rearrangement uses TRBV13 and TRBJ1-2; 8 bases map to TRBD1. V lost 4 bases to trimming and J lost 4 bases; unmatched junction nucleotides: 11. CDR1 and CDR2 from the germline V gene are PRHDT and FYEKMQ (reference sequence). The CDR3 contains 16 residues. In nucleotides, the CDR3 is TGTGCCAGCAGCTCGGGGGACAGGACGTTAGTCTATGGCTACACCTTC. This codes for CASSSGDRTLVYGYTF.

The chain joins TRBV19 to TRBJ1-1; D is unresolved. The CDR3 contains 13 residues. V lost 3 bases to trimming and J lost 1 base, with 6 bases between them. Germline loops: CDR1 LNHDA, CDR2 SQIVND (reference sequence). The CDR3 region has the DNA TGTGCCAGTAGTATCAACAGGAACACTGAAGCTTTCTTT. Protein: CASSINRNTEAFF. The complete variable domain, with remaining parts taken from reference TRBV19 and TRBJ1-1, reads DGGITQSPKYLFRKEGQNVTLSCEQNLNHDAMYWYRQDPGQGLRLIYYSQIVNDFQKGDIAEGYSVSREKKESFPLTVTSAQKNPTAFYLCASSINRNTEAFFGQGTRLTVV.

This clone turned up a few times. This chain uses TRBV14 with TRBJ2-3, with D perhaps matching TRBD1 (6 bases). This CDR3 spans 12 amino acids. Trimming cost V 5 bases and J 4 bases, with 7 bases left between them. Germline CDR1 is SGHDN and CDR2 is FVKESK. The CDR3 bases are TGTGCCAGCAGCAAGGGGGCAGATACGCAGTATTTT. Translated, it gives CASSKGADTQYF.

The chain has TRBV4-2 and TRBJ1-2; D is undetermined. CDR1 is LGHNA and CDR2 is YNFKEQ in the germline V gene. V was pared by 0 bases and J by 6 bases, with 17 bases between. The CDR3 is 16 residues long. In DNA, the CDR3 is TGTGCCAGCAGCCAAGATCCCCCCGAGGCGTCGAATGGCTACACCTTC. Protein sequence: CASSQDPPEASNGYTF.

This sequence joins TRBV7-2 and TRBJ2-1; D is perhaps TRBD2 (6 bases). The length of the CDR3 is 14 residues. CDR1 is SGHTA and CDR2 is FQGNSA in the germline V gene. Trimming removed 1 base at V and 8 bases at J, with 12 bases between. The CDR3 region has the DNA TGTGCCAGCAGCTTAGACGGGGGTTGGGATGAGCAGTTCTTC. Translating it yields CASSLDGGWDEQFF.

This clone was detected only once. The rearrangement links TRBV28 to TRBJ1-1, with D uncertain. The CDR3 loop spans 11 amino acids. Germline lookup yields CDR1 MDHEN and CDR2 SYDVKM. V gave up 5 bases and J gave up 3 bases, with 4 bases separating them. The CDR3 spells CASSRDTEAFF. The CDR3 DNA is TGTGCCAGCAGTCGGGACACTGAAGCTTTCTTT.

This chain links TRBV21-1 with TRBJ2-1; the table assigns TRBD1, which was not confirmed against the DNA. TRBV21-1 is a pseudogene locus. This CDR3 is 13 amino acids long. DNA for the CDR3: TGTGCCAGCAGGGTGACAGGGAAAGATGAGCAGTTCTTC. Translating it yields CASRVTGKDEQFF.